Described below is a single T cell receptor beta chain sequence and its context. Its target is not known. The source of the sample is a study of T cell repertoires in aging, cancer and after chemotherapy. On the study more broadly: Donors were grouped into six age bands spanning 30 or younger through 70 or older. Study results and caveats: These repertoire data do not allow conclusions about immunological memory after chemotherapy.

Peripheral blood genomic DNA, not sorted cells or RNA, was the template. Rearranged V-D-J TRB sequences were amplified with a mixed TRB-A/B primer pool. One entry per CDR3 protein results from TCRdb running MiXCR on the multiplex PCR reads. Of about 11,000 distinct CDR3 sequences in the sample, 25% to 35% are singletons; the top ten hold around 1.8%. Germline values: CDR1 SGHRS, CDR2 YFSETQ. The CDR3 spans 14 residues. The V gene end was trimmed by 3 bases and the J gene end by 8 bases; junction bases not matched to a gene: 9. Sequencing was performed on blood. V gene TRBV5-1 combines with J gene TRBJ1-1; TRBD1 matches at 8 bases. The receptor was derived from a human donor in good health. CDR3: CASSSQGAAKEAFF. The CDR3 region has the DNA TGCGCCAGCAGCTCCCAGGGGGCGGCGAAGGAAGCTTTCTTT.